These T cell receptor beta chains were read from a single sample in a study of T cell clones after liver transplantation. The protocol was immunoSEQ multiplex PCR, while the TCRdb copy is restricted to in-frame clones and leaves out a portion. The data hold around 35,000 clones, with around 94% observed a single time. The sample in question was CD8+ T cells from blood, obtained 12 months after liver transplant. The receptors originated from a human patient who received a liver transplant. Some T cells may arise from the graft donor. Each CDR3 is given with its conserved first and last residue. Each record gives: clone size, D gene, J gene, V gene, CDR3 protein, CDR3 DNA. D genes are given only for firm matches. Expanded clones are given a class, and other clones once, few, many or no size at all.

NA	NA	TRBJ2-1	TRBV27	CASFSSSYEQFF	TGTGCCAGCTTCAGTAGTTCGTATGAGCAGTTCTTC
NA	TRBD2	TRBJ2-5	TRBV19	CASSIAGEQETQYF	TGTGCCAGTAGTATCGCGGGGGAACAAGAGACCCAGTACTTC
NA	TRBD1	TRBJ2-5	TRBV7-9	CASSLGVSGGRETQYF	TGTGCCAGCAGCTTAGGCGTGTCAGGGGGCAGAGAGACCCAGTACTTC
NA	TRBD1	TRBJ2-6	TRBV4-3	CASSHSSRGTGRLPGANVLTF	TGCGCCAGCAGCCACTCCTCCCGAGGGACAGGGAGATTACCTGGGGCCAACGTCCTGACTTTC
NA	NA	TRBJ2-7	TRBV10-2	CASSESAGDITEQYF	TGCGCCAGCAGTGAGTCGGCAGGGGACATAACAGAGCAGTACTTC
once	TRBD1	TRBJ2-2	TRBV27	CASSLYRGAGELFF	TGTGCCAGCAGTTTATACAGGGGGGCCGGGGAGCTGTTTTTT
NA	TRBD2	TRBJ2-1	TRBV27	CASSLSSGSGYNEQFF	TGTGCCAGCAGTTTATCTAGCGGGAGTGGGTACAATGAGCAGTTCTTC
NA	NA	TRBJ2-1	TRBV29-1	CSVHGPLGDNEQFF	TGCAGCGTTCACGGGCCTCTCGGGGACAATGAGCAGTTCTTC
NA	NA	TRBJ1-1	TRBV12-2	CASRLGEAEAFF	TGTGCAAGTCGCTTAGGGGAGGCTGAAGCTTTCTTT
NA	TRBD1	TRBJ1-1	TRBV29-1	CSVRQGFRGEDNTEAFF	TGCAGCGTTCGACAGGGTTTTAGAGGTGAGGATAACACTGAAGCTTTCTTT
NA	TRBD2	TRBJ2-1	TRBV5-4	CASSLWDGRARNEQFF	TGTGCCAGCAGCTTGTGGGACGGGAGGGCCCGGAATGAGCAGTTCTTC